These 15 T cell receptor beta chains were all obtained from the same sample, sequenced in a study of Graves' ophthalmopathy and Graves' hyperthyroidism. Researchers took RNA transcripts and amplified TCR beta CDR3 regions from them. HTBI primers were employed in first-round RT-PCR, then a second-round multiplex PCR followed. A single record per CDR3 protein comes from TCRdb applying MiXCR to the multiplex PCR reads. In the table there are over a million distinct CDR3 sequences, 35% to 45% of which are singletons. Sequencing input: peripheral blood or thyroid tissue (not recorded which). Receptors were obtained from an adult man with Graves' hyperthyroidism.

This clonotype showed up just a few times. The chain links TRBV18 to TRBJ2-7; 8 bases are shared with TRBD1. The germline V gene encodes CDR1 KGHSH and CDR2 LQKENI. There are 15 residues in the CDR3. The ends lost 0 bases at V and 2 bases at J; junction bases unmatched: 3. The CDR3 sequence is CASSPPDRAPYEQYF. As DNA, the CDR3 is TGTGCCAGCTCACCACCGGACAGGGCCCCCTACGAGCAGTACTTC.

A note on this clonotype: It may be a read error: a sequence one base away is much more abundant. Likely a read error: the CDR3 ends without its conserved phenylalanine or tryptophan. The chain couples TRBV29-1 to TRBJ1-2; 7 positions agree with TRBD1. Germline trimming cut 7 bases from V and 4 bases from J; bases unmatched to any gene: 6. The CDR3 is made up of 12 amino acids. In germline, CDR1 is SQVTM, CDR2 ANQGSEA. CDR3 nucleotides: TGCAGCGGCAAGACAGGGCTCTATGGCTACACCTCC. This gives the protein CSGKTGLYGYTS.

This clonotype was picked up many times. This sequence joins TRBV4-3 and TRBJ1-2; TRBD1 matches 8 bases. From germline, CDR1 is LGHNA and CDR2 YSLEER. V dropped 1 base and J dropped 2; count of bases not matched to a gene: 6. This CDR3 comprises 16 residues. The CDR3 DNA reads TGCGCCAGCAGCCAAGTGGCGCGACAGGGGAACTATGGCTACACCTTC. Its translation: CASSQVARQGNYGYTF.

This clonotype was seen a few times. The V call is TRBV7-2, the J call TRBJ1-2; D ambiguous. Germline V gene data show CDR1 as SGHTA and CDR2 as FQGNSA. CDR3 length: 14 residues. The V end was cut by 5 bases, the J end by 3 bases, with 13 bases between. The CDR3 spells CASSPVTEYYGYTF. In DNA form, the CDR3 reads TGTGCCAGCAGCCCCGTGACTGAGTACTATGGCTACACCTTC.

This clonotype was detected ten times or more. The chain uses TRBV19 and TRBJ1-2, with D hard to call. This CDR3 region has 15 residues. The V gene lost 4 bases and the J gene lost 1 base, with 13 bases spanning the gap. CDR1 and CDR2 (germline): LNHDA, SQIVND (reference sequence). The chain's CDR3 is CASSTNGRHNYGYTF. The CDR3 nucleotides read TGTGCCAGTAGTACAAACGGACGGCATAACTATGGCTACACCTTC. The complete variable domain, with remaining parts taken from reference TRBV19 and TRBJ1-2, reads DGGITQSPKYLFRKEGQNVTLSCEQNLNHDAMYWYRQDPGQGLRLIYYSQIVNDFQKGDIAEGYSVSREKKESFPLTVTSAQKNPTAFYLCASSTNGRHNYGYTFGSGTRLTVV.

This clonotype was recorded many times. The rearrangement joins TRBV9 to TRBJ1-5; D not resolved. This CDR3 region has 14 residues. V gave up 2 bases and J gave up 3 bases, with 9 bases separating them. Germline V gene sequence: CDR1 SGDLS, CDR2 YYNGEE. The CDR3 sequence is CASSVTWTNQPQHF. The CDR3 DNA reads TGTGCCAGCAGCGTTACTTGGACCAATCAGCCCCAGCATTTT.

The chain couples TRBV20-1 to TRBJ1-3; TRBD1 is a possible D gene (6 bases). This CDR3 region has 15 residues. Trimming cost V 1 base and J 0 bases, with 10 bases left between them. The germline gives CDR1 DFQATT, CDR2 SNEGSKA (reference sequence). The CDR3 DNA sequence: TGCAGTGCTAGAGGGGACACTTGCTCTGGAAACACCATATATTTT. Translated: CSARGDTCSGNTIYF.

This clonotype came up once. The germline gene is not matched at one end of the junction; a read error may be the cause. The rearrangement uses TRBV5-1 and TRBJ1-1; D is undetermined. This CDR3 spans 13 amino acids. Germline CDR1 reads SGHRS; CDR2 reads YFSETQ. The CDR3 bases are TGCGCCAGCAGGACGGGGATGAACACTCAAGCTTTCTTT. Protein: CASRTGMNTQAFF.

V is TRBV5-8 and J is TRBJ1-6; D possibly corresponds to TRBD1 (5 bases). Trimming shortened V by 1 base and J by 10 bases, and 15 bases separated the two germline ends. The germline CDR1 and CDR2 sequences are SGHTS and YDEGEE. The CDR3 runs 15 residues. For the CDR3, the DNA is TGTGCCAGCAGCTTGAAAGGGGCGGAAAAATCACCCCTCCACTTT. Its protein is CASSLKGAEKSPLHF.

This clonotype has more than one count but fewer than ten. This chain links TRBV18 with TRBJ2-5; D is undetermined. The CDR3 is 14 residues long. The V gene lost 0 bases and the J gene lost 2 bases, with 7 bases spanning the gap. CDR1 and CDR2 (germline): KGHSH, LQKENI. In nucleotides, the CDR3 is TGTGCCAGCTCACCACCGGAAGGTCAAGAGACCCAGTACTTC. It codes for CASSPPEGQETQYF.

The chain has TRBV7-9 and TRBJ2-2; D possibly corresponds to TRBD2 (6 bases). The length of the CDR3 is 15 residues. V lost 5 bases to trimming and J lost 5 bases, with 15 bases between them. Germline V gives CDR1 SEHNR, CDR2 FQNEAQ (reference sequence). The CDR3 DNA sequence: TGTGCCAGCAGCCCGGGACTCCTGCGGACCGGGGAGCTGTTTTTT. It yields the protein CASSPGLLRTGELFF.

J is TRBJ2-2 and V is TRBV6-5, with D hard to call. This CDR3 region has 14 residues. In germline, CDR1 is MNHEY, CDR2 SVGAGI. V was shortened by 4 bases and J by 5 bases, with 11 bases between the two germline ends. For the CDR3, the DNA is TGTGCCAGCAGTTCCCTTGCGTGGACCGGGGAGCTGTTTTTT. Translated, it gives CASSSLAWTGELFF.

The chain links TRBV11-2 to TRBJ1-1, with D hard to call. V was cut by 4 bases and J by 4 bases, with 13 bases left in between. This CDR3 has 14 residues. CDR1 is SGHAT, CDR2 FQNNGV, per germline. CDR3 loop: CASSSVGRITEAFF. CDR3 DNA: TGTGCCAGCAGCTCAGTAGGCAGAATCACTGAAGCTTTCTTT.

This clonotype was observed a single time. Possible read error: a much larger clone is one base away. V is TRBV20-1 and J is TRBJ2-5; a weak D match, TRBD1 (7 bases). This CDR3 has 12 residues. Between the trimmed V and J ends, which lost 6 bases and 9 bases, there was a span of 17 bases. CDR1 is DFQATT, CDR2 SNEGSKA, per germline (reference sequence). The CDR3 DNA is TGCAGTGCCGGCGGCACAGGGGAGGCCCAGTACTTC. This codes for CSAGGTGEAQYF.

The rearrangement uses TRBV7-9 and TRBJ2-7, with D tentatively TRBD1 or TRBD2 (5 bases each). The CDR3 is made up of 12 amino acids. The V and J ends lost 4 bases and 9 bases respectively, with 13 bases between them. Germline-derived CDR1 and CDR2 are SEHNR and FQNEAQ (reference sequence). CDR3 in DNA: TGTGCCAGCAGCTCCGGGACGCTTCTGCAGTACTTC. Its protein product is CASSSGTLLQYF.